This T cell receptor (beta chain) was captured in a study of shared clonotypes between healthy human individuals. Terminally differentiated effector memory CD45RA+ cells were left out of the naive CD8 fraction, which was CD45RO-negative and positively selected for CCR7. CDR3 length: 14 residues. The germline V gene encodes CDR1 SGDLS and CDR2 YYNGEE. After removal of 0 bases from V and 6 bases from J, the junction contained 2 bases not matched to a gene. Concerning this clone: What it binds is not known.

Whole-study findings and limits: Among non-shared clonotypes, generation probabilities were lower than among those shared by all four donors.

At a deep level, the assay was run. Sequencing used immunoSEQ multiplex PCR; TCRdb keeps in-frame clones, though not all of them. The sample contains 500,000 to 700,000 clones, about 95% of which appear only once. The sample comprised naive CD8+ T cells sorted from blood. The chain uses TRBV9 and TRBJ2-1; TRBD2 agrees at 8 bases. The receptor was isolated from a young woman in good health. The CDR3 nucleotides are TGTGCCAGCAGCGTAGGCGGGAGGAGCAATGAGCAGTTCTTC. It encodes CASSVGGRSNEQFF.